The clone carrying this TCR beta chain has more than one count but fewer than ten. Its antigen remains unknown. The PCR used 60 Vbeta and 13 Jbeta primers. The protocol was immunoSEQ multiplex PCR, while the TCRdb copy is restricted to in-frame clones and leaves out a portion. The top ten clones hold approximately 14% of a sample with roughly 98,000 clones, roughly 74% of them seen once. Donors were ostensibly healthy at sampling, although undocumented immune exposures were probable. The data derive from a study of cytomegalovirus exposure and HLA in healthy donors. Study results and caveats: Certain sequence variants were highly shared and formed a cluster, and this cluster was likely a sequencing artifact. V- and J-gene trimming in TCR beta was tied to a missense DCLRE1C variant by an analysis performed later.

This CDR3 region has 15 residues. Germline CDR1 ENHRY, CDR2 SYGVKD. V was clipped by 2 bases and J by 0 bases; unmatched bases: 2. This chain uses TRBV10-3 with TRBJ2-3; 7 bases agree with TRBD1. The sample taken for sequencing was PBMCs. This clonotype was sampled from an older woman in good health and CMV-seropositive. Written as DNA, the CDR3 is TGTGCCATCAGTGAGGGACAGGATAGCACAGATACGCAGTATTTT. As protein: CAISEGQDSTDTQYF.